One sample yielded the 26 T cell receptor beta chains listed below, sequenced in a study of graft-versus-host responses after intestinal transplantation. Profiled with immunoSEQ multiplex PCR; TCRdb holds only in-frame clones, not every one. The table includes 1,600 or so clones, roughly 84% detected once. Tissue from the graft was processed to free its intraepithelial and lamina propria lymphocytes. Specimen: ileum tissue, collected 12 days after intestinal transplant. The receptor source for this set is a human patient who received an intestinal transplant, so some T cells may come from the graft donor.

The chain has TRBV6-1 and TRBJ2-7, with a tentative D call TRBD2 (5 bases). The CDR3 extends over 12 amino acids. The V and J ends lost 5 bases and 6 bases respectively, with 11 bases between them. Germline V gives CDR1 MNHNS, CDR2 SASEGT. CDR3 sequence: CASSPGIGEQYF. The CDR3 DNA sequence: TGTGCCAGCAGTCCGGGAATAGGCGAGCAGTACTTC.

The CDR3 sequence: CASSFTGIGHYGYTF. DNA for the CDR3: TGCGCCAGCAGCTTCACAGGGATTGGACACTATGGCTACACCTTC. The V gene is TRBV5-1, the J gene TRBJ1-2, with D tentatively TRBD1 (6 bases). Germline loops: CDR1 SGHRS, CDR2 YFSETQ. V was cut by 2 bases and J by 3 bases, with 14 bases left in between. The CDR3 runs 15 residues.

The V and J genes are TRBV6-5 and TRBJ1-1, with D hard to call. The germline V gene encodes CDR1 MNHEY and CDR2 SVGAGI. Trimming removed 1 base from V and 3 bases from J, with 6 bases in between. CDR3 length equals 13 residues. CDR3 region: CASSYFSDTEAFF. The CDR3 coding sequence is TGTGCCAGCAGTTACTTCTCGGACACTGAAGCTTTCTTT.

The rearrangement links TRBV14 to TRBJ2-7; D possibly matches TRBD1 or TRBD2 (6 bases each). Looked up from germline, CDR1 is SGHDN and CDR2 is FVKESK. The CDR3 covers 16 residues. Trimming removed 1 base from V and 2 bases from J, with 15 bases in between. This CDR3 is CASSQGSGASTYEQYF. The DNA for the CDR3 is TGTGCCAGCAGCCAAGGATCGGGGGCCTCTACCTACGAGCAGTACTTC.

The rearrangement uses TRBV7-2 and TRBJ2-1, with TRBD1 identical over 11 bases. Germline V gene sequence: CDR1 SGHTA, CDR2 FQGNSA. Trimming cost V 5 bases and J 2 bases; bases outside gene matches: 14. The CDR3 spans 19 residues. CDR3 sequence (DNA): TGTGCCAGCAGCCCCGGACAGGGGGCGAGGTTTGGAACCTACAATGAGCAGTTCTTC. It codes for CASSPGQGARFGTYNEQFF.

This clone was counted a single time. CDR3 bases: TGTGCCATCAGTGAGAGTTTTAACTCTGGAAACACCATATATTTT. Its translation: CAISESFNSGNTIYF. The V gene is TRBV10-3, the J gene TRBJ1-3; the D is unclear. The CDR3 is 15 amino acids. Per germline, CDR1 ENHRY and CDR2 SYGVKD. Trimming took off 2 bases at V and 0 bases at J, with 8 bases between the two ends.

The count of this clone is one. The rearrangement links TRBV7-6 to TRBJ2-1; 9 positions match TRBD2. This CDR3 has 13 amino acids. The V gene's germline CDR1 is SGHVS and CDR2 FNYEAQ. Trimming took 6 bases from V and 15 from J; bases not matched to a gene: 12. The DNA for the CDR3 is TGTGCCAGCAGTCCTAGTCTAGCGGGATCCCCGTTCTTC. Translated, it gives CASSPSLAGSPFF. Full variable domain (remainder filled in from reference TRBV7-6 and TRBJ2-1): GAGVSQSPRYKVTKRGQDVALRCDPISGHVSLYWYRQALGQGPEFLTYFNYEAQQDKSGLPNDRFSAERPEGSISTLTIQRTEQRDSAMYRCASSPSLAGSPFFGPGTRLTVL.

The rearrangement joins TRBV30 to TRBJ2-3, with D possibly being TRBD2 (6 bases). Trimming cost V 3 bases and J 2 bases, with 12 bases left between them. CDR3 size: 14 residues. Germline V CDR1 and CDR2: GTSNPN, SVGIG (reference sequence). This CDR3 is CAWRKRGITDTQYF. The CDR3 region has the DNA TGTGCCTGGAGAAAACGGGGGATCACAGATACGCAGTATTTT. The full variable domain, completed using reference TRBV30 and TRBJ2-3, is SQTIHQWPATLVQPVGSPLSLECTVEGTSNPNLYWYRQAAGRGLQLLFYSVGIGQISSEVPQNLSASRPQDRQFILSSKKLLLSDSGFYLCAWRKRGITDTQYFGPGTRLTVL.

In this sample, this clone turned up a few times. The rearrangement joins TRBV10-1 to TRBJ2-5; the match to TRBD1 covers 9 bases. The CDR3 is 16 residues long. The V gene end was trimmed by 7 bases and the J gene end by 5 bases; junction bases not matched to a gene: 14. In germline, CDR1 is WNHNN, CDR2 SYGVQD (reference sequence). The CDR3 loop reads CASTVPPQGATETQYF. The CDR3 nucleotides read TGCGCCAGCACCGTGCCTCCACAGGGGGCGACGGAGACCCAGTACTTC.

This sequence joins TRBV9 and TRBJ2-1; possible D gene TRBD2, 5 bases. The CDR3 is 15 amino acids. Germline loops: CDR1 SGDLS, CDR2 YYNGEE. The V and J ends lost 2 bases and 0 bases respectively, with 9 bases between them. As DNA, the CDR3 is TGTGCCAGCAGCGTTGGTGCGGGCTCCTACAATGAGCAGTTCTTC. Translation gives CASSVGAGSYNEQFF. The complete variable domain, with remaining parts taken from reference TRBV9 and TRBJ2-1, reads DSGVTQTPKHLITATGQRVTLRCSPRSGDLSVYWYQQSLDQGLQFLIQYYNGEERAKGNILERFSAQQFPDLHSELNLSSLELGDSALYFCASSVGAGSYNEQFFGPGTRLTVL.

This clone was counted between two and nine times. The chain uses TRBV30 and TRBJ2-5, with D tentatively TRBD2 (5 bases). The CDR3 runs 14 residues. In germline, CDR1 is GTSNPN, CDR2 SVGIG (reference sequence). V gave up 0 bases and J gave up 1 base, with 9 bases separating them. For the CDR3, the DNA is TGTGCCTGGAGTGTAAGAGGGATCCAAGAGACCCAGTACTTC. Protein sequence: CAWSVRGIQETQYF.

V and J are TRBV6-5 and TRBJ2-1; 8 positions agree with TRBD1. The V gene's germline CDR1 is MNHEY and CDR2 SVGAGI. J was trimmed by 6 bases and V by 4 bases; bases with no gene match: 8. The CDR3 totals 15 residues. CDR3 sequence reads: CASSLRTGIPNEQFF. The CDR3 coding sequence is TGTGCCAGCAGTTTACGGACAGGGATCCCCAATGAGCAGTTCTTC.

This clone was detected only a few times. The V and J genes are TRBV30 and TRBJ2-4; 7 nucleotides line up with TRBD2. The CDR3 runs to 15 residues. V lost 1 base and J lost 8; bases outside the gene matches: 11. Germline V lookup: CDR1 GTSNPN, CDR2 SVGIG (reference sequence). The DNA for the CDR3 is TGTGCCTGGAGTGACGTCGGCGGGGGAGAGGACATTCAGTACTTC. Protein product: CAWSDVGGGEDIQYF.

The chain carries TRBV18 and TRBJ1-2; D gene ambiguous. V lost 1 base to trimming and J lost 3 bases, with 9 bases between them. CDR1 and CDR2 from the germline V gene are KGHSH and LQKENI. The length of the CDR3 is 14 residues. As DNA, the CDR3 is TGTGCCAGCTCACCACATTTAGGGTACTATGGCTACACCTTC. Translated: CASSPHLGYYGYTF. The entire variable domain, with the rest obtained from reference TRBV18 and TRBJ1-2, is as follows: NAGVMQNPRHLVRRRGQEARLRCSPMKGHSHVYWYRQLPEEGLKFMVYLQKENIIDESGMPKERFSAEFPKEGPSILRIQQVVRGDSAAYFCASSPHLGYYGYTFGSGTRLTVV.

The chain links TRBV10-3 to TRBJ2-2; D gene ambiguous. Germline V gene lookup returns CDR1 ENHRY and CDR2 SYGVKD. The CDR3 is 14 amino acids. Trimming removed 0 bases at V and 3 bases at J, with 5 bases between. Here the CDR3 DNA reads TGTGCCATCAGTGAGTCTAGGGACACCGGGGAGCTGTTTTTT. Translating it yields CAISESRDTGELFF.

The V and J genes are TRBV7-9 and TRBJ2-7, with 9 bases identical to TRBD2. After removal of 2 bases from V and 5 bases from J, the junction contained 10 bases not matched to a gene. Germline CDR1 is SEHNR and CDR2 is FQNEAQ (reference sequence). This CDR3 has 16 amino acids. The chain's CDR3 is CASSLNSGRRAHEQYF. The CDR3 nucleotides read TGTGCCAGCAGCTTAAATAGCGGGAGAAGAGCCCACGAGCAGTACTTC.

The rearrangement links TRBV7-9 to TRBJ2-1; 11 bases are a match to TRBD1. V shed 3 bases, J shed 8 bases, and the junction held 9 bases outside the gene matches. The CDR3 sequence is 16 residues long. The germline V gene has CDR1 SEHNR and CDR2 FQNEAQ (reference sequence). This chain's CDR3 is CASSFAGQGARYEQFF. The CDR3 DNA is TGTGCCAGCAGCTTCGCTGGACAGGGGGCAAGATATGAGCAGTTCTTC.

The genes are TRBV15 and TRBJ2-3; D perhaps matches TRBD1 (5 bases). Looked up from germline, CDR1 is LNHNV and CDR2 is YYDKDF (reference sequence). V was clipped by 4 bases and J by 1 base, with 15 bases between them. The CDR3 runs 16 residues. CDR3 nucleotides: TGTGCCACCAGCAAATGGGGCTCCCAAGGCACAGATACGCAGTATTTT. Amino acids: CATSKWGSQGTDTQYF.

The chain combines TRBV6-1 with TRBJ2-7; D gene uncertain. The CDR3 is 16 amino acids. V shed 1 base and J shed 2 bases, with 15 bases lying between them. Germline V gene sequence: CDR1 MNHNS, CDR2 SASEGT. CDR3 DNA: TGTGCCAGCAGTGAAGAGGGCCGGACGCTCACCTACGAGCAGTACTTC. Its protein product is CASSEEGRTLTYEQYF.

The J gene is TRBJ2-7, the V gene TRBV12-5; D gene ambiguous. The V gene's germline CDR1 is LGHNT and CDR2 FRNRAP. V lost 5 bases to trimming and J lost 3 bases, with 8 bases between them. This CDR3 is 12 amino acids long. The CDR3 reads CASGPDIYEQYF. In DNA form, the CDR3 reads TGTGCTAGTGGTCCCGATATCTACGAGCAGTACTTC.

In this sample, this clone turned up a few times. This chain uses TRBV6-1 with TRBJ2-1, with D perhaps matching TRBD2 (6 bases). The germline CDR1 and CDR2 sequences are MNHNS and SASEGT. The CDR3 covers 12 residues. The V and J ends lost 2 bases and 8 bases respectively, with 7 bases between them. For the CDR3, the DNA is TGTGCCAGCAGTGAATGGGGGGATGAGCAGTTCTTC. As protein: CASSEWGDEQFF.

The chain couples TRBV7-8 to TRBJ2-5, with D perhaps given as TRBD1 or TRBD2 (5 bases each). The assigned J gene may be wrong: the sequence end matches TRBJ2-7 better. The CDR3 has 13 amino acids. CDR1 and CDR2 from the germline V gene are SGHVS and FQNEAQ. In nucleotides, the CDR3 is TGTGCCAGCAGCTCGGGACGGTACTACGAGCAGTACTTC. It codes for CASSSGRYYEQYF.

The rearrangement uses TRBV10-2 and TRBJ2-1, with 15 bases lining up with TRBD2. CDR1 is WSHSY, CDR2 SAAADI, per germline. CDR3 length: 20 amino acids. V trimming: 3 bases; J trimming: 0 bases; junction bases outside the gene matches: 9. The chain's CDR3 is CASSDPWTSGRDSSYNEQFF. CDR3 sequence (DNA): TGCGCCAGCAGTGACCCTTGGACTAGCGGGAGGGACAGCTCCTACAATGAGCAGTTCTTC.

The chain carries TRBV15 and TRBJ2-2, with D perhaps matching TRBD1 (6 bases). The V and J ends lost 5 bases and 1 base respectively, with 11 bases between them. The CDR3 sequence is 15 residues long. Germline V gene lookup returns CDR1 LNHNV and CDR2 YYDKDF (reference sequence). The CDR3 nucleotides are TGTGCCACCAGCTTGGGACACCTGAACACCGGGGAGCTGTTTTTT. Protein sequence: CATSLGHLNTGELFF.

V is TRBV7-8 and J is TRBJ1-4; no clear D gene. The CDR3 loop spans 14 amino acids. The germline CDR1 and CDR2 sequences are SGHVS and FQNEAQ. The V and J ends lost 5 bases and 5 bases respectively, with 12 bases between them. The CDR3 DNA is TGTGCCAGCAGCCCACAACAAGGGAATGAAAAACTGTTTTTT. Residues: CASSPQQGNEKLFF.

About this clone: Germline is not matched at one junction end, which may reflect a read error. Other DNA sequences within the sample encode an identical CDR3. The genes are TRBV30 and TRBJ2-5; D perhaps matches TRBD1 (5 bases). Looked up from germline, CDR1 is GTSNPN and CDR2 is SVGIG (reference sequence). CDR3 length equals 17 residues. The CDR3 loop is CAWSAPGWGGPQETQYF. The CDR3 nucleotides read TGCGCCTGGAGTGCCCCTGGATGGGGCGGACCCCAAGAGACCCAGTACTTC.